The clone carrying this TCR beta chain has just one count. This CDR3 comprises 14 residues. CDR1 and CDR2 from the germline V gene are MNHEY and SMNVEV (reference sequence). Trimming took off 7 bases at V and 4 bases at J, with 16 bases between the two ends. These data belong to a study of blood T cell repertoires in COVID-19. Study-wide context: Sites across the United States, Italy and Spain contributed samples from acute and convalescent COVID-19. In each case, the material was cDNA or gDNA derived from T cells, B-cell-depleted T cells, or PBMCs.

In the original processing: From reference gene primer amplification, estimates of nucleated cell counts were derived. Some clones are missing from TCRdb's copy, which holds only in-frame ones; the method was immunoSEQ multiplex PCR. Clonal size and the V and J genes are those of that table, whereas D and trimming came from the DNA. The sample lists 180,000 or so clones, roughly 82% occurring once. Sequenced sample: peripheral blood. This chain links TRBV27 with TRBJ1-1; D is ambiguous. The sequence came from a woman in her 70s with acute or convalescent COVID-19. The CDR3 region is CASKLEASSTEAFF. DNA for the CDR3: TGTGCCAGCAAATTGGAGGCCTCCAGCACTGAAGCTTTCTTT.